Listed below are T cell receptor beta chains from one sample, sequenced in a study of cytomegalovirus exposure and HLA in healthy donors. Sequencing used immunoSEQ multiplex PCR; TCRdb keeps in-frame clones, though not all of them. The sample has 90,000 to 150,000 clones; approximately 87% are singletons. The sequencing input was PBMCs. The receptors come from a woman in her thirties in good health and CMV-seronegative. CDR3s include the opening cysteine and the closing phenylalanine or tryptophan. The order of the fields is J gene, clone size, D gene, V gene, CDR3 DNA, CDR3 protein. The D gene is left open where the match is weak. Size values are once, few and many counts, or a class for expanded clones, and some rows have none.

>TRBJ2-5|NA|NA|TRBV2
TGTGCCAGCGAAATGGGGCGCCCAGGGGAGACCCAGTACTTC
CASEMGRPGETQYF
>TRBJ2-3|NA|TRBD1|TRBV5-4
TGTGCCAGCAGCTTACAGGGGACGGCAGATACGCAGTATTTT
CASSLQGTADTQYF
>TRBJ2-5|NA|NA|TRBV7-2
TGTGCCAGCAGCTTAGGGCGGGCGAACCAAGAGACCCAGTACTTC
CASSLGRANQETQYF
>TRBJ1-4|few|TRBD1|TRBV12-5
TGTGCTAGTGGTTTGGGGACAGGGAATGAAAAACTGTTTTTT
CASGLGTGNEKLFF
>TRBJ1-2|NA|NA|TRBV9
TGTGCCAGCACCCACCCTAGCGGGGGGGCGGCGGGCTACACCTTC
CASTHPSGGAAGYTF
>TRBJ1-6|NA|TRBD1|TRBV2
TGTGCCAGCAGCCGGGACAGGGATAATTCACCCCTCCACTTT
CASSRDRDNSPLHF
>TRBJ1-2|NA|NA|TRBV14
TGTGCCAGCAGCCAAGCCGCGGGGATTGGGTATGGCTACACCTTC
CASSQAAGIGYGYTF
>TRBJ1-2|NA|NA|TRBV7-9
TGTGCCAGCAGCCCCCCTTACATCCGCCGGGATGGCTACACCTTC
CASSPPYIRRDGYTF
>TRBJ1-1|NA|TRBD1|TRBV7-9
TGTGCCAGCAGCAGAATCCCAGGACAGGGAAACACTGAAGCTTTCTTT
CASSRIPGQGNTEAFF
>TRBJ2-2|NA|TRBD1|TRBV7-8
TGTGCCAGCAGCCAAAAGACAGGGGGCACCGGGGAGCTGTTTTTT
CASSQKTGGTGELFF
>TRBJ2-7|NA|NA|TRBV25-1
TGTGCCAGCAGTGAAGGCAGGGGCGGTTTCGACGAGCAGTACTTC
CASSEGRGGFDEQYF
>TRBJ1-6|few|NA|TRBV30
TGTGCCTGGAAGGACAGTTCTAATTCACCCCTCCACTTT
CAWKDSSNSPLHF
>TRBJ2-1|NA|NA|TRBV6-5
TGTGCCAGCACCGACAGCTCCTACAATGAGCAGTTCTTC
CASTDSSYNEQFF
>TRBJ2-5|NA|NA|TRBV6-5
TGTGCCAGCAGTCGCCAAGAGCGGGAGACCCAGTACTTC
CASSRQERETQYF
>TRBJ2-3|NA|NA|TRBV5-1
TGCGCCAGCAGTAGTGTGGTTTCTAGCACAGATACGCAGTATTTT
CASSSVVSSTDTQYF
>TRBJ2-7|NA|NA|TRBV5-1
TGCGCCAGCGGGGATGTGGAGGGTATCGAGCAGTACTTC
CASGDVEGIEQYF
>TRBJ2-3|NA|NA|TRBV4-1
TGCGCCAGCAGCCAAGGGGGCCGCGGTGGGACAGATACGCAGTATTTT
CASSQGGRGGTDTQYF
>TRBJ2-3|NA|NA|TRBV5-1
TGCGCCAGCAGCTTGGGAGGTTCAACCCCAGATACGCAGTATTTT
CASSLGGSTPDTQYF
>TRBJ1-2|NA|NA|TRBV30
TGTGCCTGCAGTGCGGTTCCTATCTATGGCTACACCTTC
CACSAVPIYGYTF